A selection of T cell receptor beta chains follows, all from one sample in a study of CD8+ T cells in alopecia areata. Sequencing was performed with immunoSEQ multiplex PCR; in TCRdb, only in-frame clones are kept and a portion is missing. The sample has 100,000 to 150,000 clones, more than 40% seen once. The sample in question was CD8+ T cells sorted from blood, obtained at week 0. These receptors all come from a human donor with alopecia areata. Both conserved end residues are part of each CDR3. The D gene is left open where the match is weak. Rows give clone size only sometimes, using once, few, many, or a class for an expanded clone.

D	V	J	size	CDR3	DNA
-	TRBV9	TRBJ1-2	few	CASRTDSSGYTF	TGTGCCAGCAGAACCGACAGCAGCGGCTACACCTTC
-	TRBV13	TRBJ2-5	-	CASSPRYQETQYF	TGTGCCAGCAGCCCCCGGTACCAAGAGACCCAGTACTTC
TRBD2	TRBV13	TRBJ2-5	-	CASCDAGECGETQYF	TGTGCCAGCTGTGATGCGGGGGAGTGCGGGGAGACCCAGTACTTC
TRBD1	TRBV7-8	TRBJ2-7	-	CASSYRDRMAEQYF	TGTGCCAGCAGCTACCGGGACAGAATGGCCGAGCAGTACTTC
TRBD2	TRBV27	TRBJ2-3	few	CASNLGTSGVPDTQYF	TGTGCCAGCAATCTTGGGACTAGCGGGGTCCCAGATACGCAGTATTTT
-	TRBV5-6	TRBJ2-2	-	CASSLASNGELFF	TGTGCCAGCAGCTTGGCCTCCAACGGGGAGCTGTTTTTT
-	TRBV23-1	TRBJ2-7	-	CASTINRRVEYF	TGCGCCAGCACCATCAATCGTCGGGTGGAGTACTTC
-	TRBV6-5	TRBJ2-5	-	CASSYPSLQETQYF	TGTGCCAGCAGTTACCCGTCACTCCAAGAGACCCAGTACTTC
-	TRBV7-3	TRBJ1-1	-	CASSLRQDTEAFF	TGTGCCAGCAGTTTAAGACAGGACACTGAAGCTTTCTTT
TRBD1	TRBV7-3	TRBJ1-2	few	CASSVDRGNYGYTF	TGTGCCAGCAGCGTGGACAGGGGGAACTATGGCTACACCTTC
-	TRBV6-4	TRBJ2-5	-	CASNSSVETQYF	TGTGCCAGCAACAGTAGCGTTGAGACCCAGTACTTC
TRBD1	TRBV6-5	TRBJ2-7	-	CASSWTGGDEQYF	TGTGCCAGCAGCTGGACAGGGGGCGACGAGCAGTACTTC
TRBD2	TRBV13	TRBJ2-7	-	CASSPPGGREQYF	TGTGCCAGCAGCCCGCCGGGAGGGCGCGAGCAGTACTTC
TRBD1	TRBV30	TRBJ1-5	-	CAWSVPPGQGNQPQHF	TGTGCCTGGAGTGTACCCCCCGGACAGGGCAATCAGCCCCAGCATTTT
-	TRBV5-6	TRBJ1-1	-	CASSSAIEGTEAFF	TGTGCCAGCAGCTCTGCCATCGAAGGCACTGAAGCTTTCTTT
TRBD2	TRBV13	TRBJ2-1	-	CASSSKGLAGDDEQFF	TGTGCCAGCAGCTCCAAGGGACTAGCGGGGGATGATGAGCAGTTCTTC
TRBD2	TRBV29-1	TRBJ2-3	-	CSVQGLAGGPRTDTQYF	TGCAGCGTCCAAGGACTAGCGGGGGGGCCCCGGACAGATACGCAGTATTTT
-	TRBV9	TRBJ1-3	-	CASSAQQGTGNTIYF	TGTGCCAGCAGCGCCCAGCAGGGGACTGGAAACACCATATATTTT
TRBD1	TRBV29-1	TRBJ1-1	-	CSAGTGVKNTEAFF	TGCAGCGCCGGGACAGGGGTGAAGAACACTGAAGCTTTCTTT
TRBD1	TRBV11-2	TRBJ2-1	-	CASRPGQGVSEQFF	TGTGCCAGCAGGCCAGGACAGGGGGTTAGTGAGCAGTTCTTC
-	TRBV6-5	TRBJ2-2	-	CASSGNRVTGELFF	TGTGCCAGCAGTGGAAACAGGGTAACCGGGGAGCTGTTTTTT
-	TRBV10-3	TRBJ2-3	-	CAISDLGDTDTQYF	TGTGCCATCAGTGACCTGGGGGACACAGATACGCAGTATTTT
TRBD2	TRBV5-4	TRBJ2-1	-	CASRLRGGGNEQFF	TGTGCCAGCCGACTCCGCGGGGGGGGAAATGAGCAGTTCTTC
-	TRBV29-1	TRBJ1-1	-	CSVQDSHTEAFF	TGCAGCGTTCAGGACAGTCACACTGAAGCTTTCTTT
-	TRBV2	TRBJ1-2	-	CASSDAGFPDYGYTF	TGTGCCAGCAGTGATGCAGGGTTTCCTGACTATGGCTACACCTTC